The source of this T cell receptor (beta chain) is a study of T cell responses to AZD1222 COVID-19 vaccine. This clone was detected a few times. Assay used: immunoSEQ multiplex PCR; TCRdb lists only in-frame clones, some missing. The sample records about 180,000 clones, approximately 92% being singletons. Germline V gene data show CDR1 as MNHEY and CDR2 as SVGAGI. Trimming pared 6 bases from V and 0 bases from J, leaving 9 bases between. This CDR3 spans 15 amino acids. This chain uses TRBV6-5 with TRBJ2-6; D not resolved. The input for sequencing was peripheral blood, taken on day 0 of AZD1222 vaccination. The TCR was taken from an adult in good health. CDR3 region: CASRDDGSGANVLTF. The CDR3 DNA sequence: TGTGCCAGCAGAGACGACGGCTCTGGGGCCAACGTCCTGACTTTC.